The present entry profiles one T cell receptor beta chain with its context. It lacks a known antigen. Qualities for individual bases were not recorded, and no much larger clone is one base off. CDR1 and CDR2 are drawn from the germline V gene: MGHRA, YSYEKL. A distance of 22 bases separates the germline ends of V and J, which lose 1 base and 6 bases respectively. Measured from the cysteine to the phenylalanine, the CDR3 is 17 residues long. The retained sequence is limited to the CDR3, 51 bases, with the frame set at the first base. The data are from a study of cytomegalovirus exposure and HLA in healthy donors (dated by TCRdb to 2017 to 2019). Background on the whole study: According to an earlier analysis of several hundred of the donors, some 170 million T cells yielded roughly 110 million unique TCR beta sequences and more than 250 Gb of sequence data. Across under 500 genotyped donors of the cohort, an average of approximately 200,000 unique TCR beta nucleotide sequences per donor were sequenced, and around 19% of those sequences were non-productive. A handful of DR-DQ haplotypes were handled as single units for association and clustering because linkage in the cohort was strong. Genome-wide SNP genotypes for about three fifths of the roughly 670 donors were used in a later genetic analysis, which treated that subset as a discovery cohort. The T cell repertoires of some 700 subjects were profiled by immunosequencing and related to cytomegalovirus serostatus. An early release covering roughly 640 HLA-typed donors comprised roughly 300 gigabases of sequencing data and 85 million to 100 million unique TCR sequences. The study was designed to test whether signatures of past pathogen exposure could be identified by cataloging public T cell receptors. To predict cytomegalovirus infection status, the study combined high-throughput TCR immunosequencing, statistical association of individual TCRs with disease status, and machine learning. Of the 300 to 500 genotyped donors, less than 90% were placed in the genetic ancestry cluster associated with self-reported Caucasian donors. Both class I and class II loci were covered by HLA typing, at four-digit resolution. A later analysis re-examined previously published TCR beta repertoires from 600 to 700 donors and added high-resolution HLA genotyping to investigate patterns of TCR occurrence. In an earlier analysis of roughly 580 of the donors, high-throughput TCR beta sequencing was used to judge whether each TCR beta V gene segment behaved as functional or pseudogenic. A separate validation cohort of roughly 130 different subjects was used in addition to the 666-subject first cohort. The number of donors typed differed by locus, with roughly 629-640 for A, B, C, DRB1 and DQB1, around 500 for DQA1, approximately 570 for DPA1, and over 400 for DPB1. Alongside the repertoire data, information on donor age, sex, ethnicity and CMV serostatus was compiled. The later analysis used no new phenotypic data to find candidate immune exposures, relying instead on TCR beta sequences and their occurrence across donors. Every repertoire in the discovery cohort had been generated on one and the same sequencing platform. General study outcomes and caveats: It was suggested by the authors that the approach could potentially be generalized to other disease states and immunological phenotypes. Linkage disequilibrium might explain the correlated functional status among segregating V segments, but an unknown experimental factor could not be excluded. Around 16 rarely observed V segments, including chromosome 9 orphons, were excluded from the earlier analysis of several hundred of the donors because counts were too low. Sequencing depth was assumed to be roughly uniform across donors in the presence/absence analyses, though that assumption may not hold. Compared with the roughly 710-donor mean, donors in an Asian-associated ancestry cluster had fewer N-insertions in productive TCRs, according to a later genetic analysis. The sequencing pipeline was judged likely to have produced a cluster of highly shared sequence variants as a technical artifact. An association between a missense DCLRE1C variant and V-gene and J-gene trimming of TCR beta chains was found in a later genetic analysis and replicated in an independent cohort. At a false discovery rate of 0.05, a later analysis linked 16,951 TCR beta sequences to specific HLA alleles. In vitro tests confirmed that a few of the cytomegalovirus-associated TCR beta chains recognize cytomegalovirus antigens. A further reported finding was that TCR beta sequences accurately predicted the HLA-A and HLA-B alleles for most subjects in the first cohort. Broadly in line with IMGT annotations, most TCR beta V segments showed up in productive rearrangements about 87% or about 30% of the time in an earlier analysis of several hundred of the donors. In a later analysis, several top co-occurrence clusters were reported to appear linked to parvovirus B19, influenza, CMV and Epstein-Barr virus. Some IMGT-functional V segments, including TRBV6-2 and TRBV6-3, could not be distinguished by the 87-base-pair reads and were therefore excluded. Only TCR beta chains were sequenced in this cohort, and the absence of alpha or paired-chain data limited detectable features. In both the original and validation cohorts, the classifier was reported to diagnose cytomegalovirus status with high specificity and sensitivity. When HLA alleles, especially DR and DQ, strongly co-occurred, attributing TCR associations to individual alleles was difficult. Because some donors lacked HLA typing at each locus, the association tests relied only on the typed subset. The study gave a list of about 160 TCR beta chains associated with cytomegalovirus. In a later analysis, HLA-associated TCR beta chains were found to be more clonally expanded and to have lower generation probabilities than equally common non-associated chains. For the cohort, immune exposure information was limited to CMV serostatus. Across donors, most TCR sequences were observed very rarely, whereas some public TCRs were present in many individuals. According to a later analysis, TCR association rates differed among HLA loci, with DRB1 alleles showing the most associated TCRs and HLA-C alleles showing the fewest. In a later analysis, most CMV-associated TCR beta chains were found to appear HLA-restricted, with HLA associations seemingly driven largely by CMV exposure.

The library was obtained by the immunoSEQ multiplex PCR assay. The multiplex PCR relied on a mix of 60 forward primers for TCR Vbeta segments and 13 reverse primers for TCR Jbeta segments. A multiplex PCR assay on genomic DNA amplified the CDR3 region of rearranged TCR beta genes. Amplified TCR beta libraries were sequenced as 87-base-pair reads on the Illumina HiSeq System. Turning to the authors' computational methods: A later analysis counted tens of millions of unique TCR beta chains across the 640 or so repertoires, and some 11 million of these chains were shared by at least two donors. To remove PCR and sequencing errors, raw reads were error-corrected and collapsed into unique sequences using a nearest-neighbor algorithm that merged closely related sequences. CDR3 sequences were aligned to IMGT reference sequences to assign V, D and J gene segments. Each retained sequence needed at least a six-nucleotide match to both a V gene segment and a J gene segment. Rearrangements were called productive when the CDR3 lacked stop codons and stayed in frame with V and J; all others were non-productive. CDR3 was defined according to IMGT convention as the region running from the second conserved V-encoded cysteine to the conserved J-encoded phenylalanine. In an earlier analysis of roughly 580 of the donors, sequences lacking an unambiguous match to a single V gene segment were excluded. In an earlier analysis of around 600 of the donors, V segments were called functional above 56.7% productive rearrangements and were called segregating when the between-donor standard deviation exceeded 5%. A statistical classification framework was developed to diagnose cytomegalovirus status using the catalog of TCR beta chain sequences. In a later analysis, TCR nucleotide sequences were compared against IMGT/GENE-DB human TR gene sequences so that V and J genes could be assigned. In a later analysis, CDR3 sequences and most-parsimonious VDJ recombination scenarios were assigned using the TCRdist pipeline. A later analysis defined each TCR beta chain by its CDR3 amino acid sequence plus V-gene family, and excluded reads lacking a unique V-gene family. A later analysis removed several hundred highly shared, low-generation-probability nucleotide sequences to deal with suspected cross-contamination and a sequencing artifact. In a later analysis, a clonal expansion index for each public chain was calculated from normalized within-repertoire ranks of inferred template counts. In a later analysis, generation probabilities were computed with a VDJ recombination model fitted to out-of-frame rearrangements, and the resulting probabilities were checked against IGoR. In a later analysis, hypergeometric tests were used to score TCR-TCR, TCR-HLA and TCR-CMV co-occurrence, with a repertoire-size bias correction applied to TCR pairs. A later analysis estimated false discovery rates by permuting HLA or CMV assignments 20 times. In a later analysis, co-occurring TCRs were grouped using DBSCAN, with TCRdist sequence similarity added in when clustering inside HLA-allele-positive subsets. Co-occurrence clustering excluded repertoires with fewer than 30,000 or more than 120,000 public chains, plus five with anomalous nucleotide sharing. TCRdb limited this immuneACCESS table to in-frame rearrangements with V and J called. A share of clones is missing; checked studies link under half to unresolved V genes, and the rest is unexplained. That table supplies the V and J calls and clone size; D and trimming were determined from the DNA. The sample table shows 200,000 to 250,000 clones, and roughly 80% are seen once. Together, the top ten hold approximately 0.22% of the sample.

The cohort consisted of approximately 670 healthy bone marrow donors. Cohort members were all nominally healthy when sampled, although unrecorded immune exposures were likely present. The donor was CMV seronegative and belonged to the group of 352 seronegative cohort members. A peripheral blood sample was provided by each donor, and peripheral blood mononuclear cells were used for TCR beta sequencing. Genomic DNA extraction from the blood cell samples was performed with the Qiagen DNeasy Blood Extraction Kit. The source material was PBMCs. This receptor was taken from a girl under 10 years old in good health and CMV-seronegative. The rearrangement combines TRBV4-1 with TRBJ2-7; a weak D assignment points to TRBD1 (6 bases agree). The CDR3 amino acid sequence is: CASSQAPPRGSRSEQYF. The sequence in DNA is TGCGCCAGCAGCCAAGCCCCGCCGAGGGGGTCTCGAAGCGAGCAGTACTTC.